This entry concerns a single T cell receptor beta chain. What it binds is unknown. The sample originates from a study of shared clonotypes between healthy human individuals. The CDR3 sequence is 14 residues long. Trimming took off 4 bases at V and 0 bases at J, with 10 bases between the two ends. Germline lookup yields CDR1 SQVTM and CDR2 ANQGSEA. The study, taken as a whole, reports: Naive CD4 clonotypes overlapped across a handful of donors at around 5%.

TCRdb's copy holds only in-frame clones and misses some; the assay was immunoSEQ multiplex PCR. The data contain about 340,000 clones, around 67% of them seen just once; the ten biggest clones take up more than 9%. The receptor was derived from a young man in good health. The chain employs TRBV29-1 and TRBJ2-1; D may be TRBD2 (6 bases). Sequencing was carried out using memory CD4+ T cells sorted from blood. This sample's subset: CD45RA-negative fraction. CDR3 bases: TGCAGCGTTGTCTTCGGGAGCTCCTACAATGAGCAGTTCTTC. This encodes CSVVFGSSYNEQFF.